A single T cell receptor beta chain is shown here with its context. The target antigen is unknown. TCRdb's copy holds only in-frame clones and misses some; the assay was immunoSEQ multiplex PCR. The sample yields about 120,000 clones, 91% seen once. This specimen belongs to a study of T cell responses to AZD1222 COVID-19 vaccine. Broader study findings: The sample set comprised mostly white British donors with more females, and clonal diversity was possibly underestimated. Targets within unmutated variant regions were reportedly found for nearly half of spike-specific TCRs. All repertoire sampling was performed exclusively after the peak T cell response.

Trimming stripped 6 bases from V and 0 bases from J, with 9 bases between. This CDR3 spans 14 amino acids. Germline CDR1 reads SNHLY; CDR2 reads FYNNEI. This clonotype was obtained from an adult in good health. The chain uses TRBV2 and TRBJ1-3, with D possibly TRBD1 on 6 matching bases. Specimen: peripheral blood, collected on day 0 of AZD1222 vaccination. CDR3 nucleotide sequence: TGTGCCAGCAGGATACAGGGCTCTGGAAACACCATATATTTT. This translates into CASRIQGSGNTIYF.